The next 4 T cell receptor beta chains were all read from a single sample in a study of shared clonotypes between healthy human individuals. Using immunoSEQ multiplex PCR, the repertoire was profiled, and TCRdb retains in-frame clones only, with some absent. In the table there are more than 2 million clones, 85% to 95% of which are singletons. Sequenced: naive CD4+ T cells sorted from blood. Indicated subset: CD45RA+ positively selected. The receptor set was obtained from a man in his late teens or twenties in good health.

The chain combines TRBV4-1 with TRBJ1-4; 9 bases are shared with TRBD1. Trimming removed 3 bases from V and 7 bases from J; junction bases left unmatched: 15. CDR3 size: 18 residues. Germline V lookup: CDR1 MGHRA, CDR2 YSYEKL. The CDR3 DNA sequence: TGCGCCAGCAGCCAGAGCGGGACAGGGCTTTATGTTGGTGAAAAACTGTTTTTT. Translating gives CASSQSGTGLYVGEKLFF.

This rearrangement joins TRBV7-9 to TRBJ2-7; 9 bases match TRBD1. V lost 5 bases, J lost 2 bases, and 10 bases stayed unmatched. Germline V gene sequence: CDR1 SEHNR, CDR2 FQNEAQ (reference sequence). The CDR3 covers 16 residues. This CDR3 is CASSTSRTGVAYEQYF. CDR3 sequence (DNA): TGTGCCAGCAGCACCTCAAGGACAGGGGTAGCCTACGAGCAGTACTTC.

In DNA form, the CDR3 reads TGTGCCAGCAGCTTAGTGGGTCTTCCCCTTTACGAGCAGTACTTC. It specifies CASSLVGLPLYEQYF. The chain employs TRBV11-2 and TRBJ2-7; unclear D gene. CDR1 is SGHAT, CDR2 FQNNGV, per germline. Deletions cut 1 base from V and 4 bases from J, with 14 bases between. This CDR3 spans 15 amino acids.

The CDR3 region has the DNA TGTGCCACCAGCAGGGGCCCCCAGGGGCAAGAGACCCAGTACTTC. It specifies CATSRGPQGQETQYF. The gene calls are TRBV15 and TRBJ2-5, with D maybe TRBD1 (6 bases). Between the trimmed V and J ends, which lost 3 bases and 2 bases, there was a span of 13 bases. Germline loops: CDR1 LNHNV, CDR2 YYDKDF (reference sequence). The CDR3 loop spans 15 amino acids.